The sequence of this T cell receptor beta chain was determined in a study of Tregs in tolerant kidney transplant recipients. On this clone: Antigen unknown.

The CDR3 runs to 14 residues. Germline values: CDR1 KGHSH, CDR2 LQKENI. Trimming shortened V by 0 bases and J by 1 base, and 1 base separated the two germline ends. Findings of the study overall: Validation in larger populations is needed because few patients were studied. This study did not directly address biological reproducibility.

Unstimulated Tregs (CD4+CD25+CD127-) and CD4+CD25- non-Tregs were sorted from PBMCs. Clones were sequenced by immunoSEQ multiplex PCR, and TCRdb holds only the in-frame ones, with some missing. This table has about 240,000 clones, roughly 84% appearing once. This chain links TRBV18 with TRBJ2-6; D not resolved. The material sequenced was CD4+ T cells from blood. This TCR came from a human donor in good health. The CDR3 DNA reads as TGTGCCAGCTCACCACCGTCTGGGGCCAACGTCCTGACTTTC. Translation gives CASSPPSGANVLTF.